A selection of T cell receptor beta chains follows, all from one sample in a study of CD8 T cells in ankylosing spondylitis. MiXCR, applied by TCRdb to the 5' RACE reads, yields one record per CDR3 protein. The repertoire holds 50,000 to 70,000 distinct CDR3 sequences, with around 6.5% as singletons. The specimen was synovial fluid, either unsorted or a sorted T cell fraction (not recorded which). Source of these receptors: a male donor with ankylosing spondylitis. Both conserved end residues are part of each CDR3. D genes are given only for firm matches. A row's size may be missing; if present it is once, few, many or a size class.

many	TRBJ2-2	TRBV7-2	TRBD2	TGTGCCAGCAGCTTGGGAGGGGACACCGGGGAGCTGTTTTTT	CASSLGGDTGELFF
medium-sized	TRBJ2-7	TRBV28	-	TGTGCCAGCAGTTTTGCGGACAGCGCCTACGAGCAGTACTTC	CASSFADSAYEQYF
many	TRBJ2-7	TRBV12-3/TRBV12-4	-	TGTGCCAGCAGTCGTTCAGGATACTCCTACGAGCAGTACTTC	CASSRSGYSYEQYF
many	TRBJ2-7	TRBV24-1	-	TGTGCCACCAGTGTGGGGTACGAGCAGTACTTC	CATSVGYEQYF
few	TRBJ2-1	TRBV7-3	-	TGTGCCAGCAGCTTAGCGGGGTCCCTGAGTGAGCAGTTCTTC	CASSLAGSLSEQFF
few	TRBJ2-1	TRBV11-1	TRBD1	TGTGCCAGCAGCTTTTCGGGACAGAGAGAGCAGTTCTTC	CASSFSGQREQFF
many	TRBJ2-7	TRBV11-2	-	TGTGCCAGCAGCTTAGGGTCAGGAACGAGCTCCTACGAGCAGTACTTC	CASSLGSGTSSYEQYF
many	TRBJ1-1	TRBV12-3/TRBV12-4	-	TGTGCCAGCAGTTTAGCCACCTCTGAAGCTTTCTTT	CASSLATSEAFF
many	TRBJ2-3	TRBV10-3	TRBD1	TGTGCCATCAGTGCCGCCCCCCAGGGGGTAAAAGATACGCAGTATTTT	CAISAAPQGVKDTQYF
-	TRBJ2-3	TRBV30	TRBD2	TGTGCCTGGAGTGTACTAGCGGACACAGATACGCAGTATTTT	CAWSVLADTDTQYF
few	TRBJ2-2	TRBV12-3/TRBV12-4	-	TGTGCCAGCAGTTTTCGGGACGGACGTGGGGCCGGGGAGCTGTTTTTT	CASSFRDGRGAGELFF
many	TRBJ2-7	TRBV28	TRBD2	TGTGCCAGCAGACCGGGACTAGTGGGCTACGAGCAGTACTTC	CASRPGLVGYEQYF
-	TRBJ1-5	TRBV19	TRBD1	TGTGCCAGTAGTACGACAGGGGGTAATCAGCCCCAGCATTTT	CASSTTGGNQPQHF
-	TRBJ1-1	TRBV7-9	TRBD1	TGTGCCAGCAGCTTGGGCCGGGACAGGGACACTGAAGCTTTCTTT	CASSLGRDRDTEAFF
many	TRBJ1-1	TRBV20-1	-	TGCAGTGCCCGGCGAGGCGTCGTGAACACTGAAGCTTTCTTT	CSARRGVVNTEAFF
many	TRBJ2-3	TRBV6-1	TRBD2	TGTGCCAGCAGTCGGGGAGCGGGAGTGGTAGATACGCAGTATTTT	CASSRGAGVVDTQYF
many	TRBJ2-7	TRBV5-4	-	TGTGCCAGCAGCTTGGGGGCGGACTCCTACGAGCAGTACTTC	CASSLGADSYEQYF
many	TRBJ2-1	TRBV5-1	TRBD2	TGCGCCAGCAGCTTGACTAGCGGGAGAGTCGATGAGCAGTTCTTC	CASSLTSGRVDEQFF
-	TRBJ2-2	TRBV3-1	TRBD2	TGTGCCAGCAGCCCTAGCGGGAGGGCCCGCACCGGGGAGCTGTTTTTT	CASSPSGRARTGELFF
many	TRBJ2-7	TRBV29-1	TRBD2	TGCAGCGTACTGACTAGCGGGAGTAACGAGCAGTACTTC	CSVLTSGSNEQYF
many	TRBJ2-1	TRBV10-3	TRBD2	TGTGCCATCAGTGAGTCGATGTTCCTAGCGGGGACCTACAATGAGCAGTTCTTC	CAISESMFLAGTYNEQFF
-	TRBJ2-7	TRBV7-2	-	TGTGCCAGCAGCTTGAGTTATCCCTACGAGCAGTACTTC	CASSLSYPYEQYF
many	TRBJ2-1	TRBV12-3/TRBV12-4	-	TGTGCCAGCAGTTTAAGTTACAGGGACTCCTACAATGAGCAGTTCTTC	CASSLSYRDSYNEQFF
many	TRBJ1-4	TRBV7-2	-	TGTGCCAGCAGTACTGGGGCAGGGCGTGTGGTTAATGAAAAACTGTTTTTT	CASSTGAGRVVNEKLFF
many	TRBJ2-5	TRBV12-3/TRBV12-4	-	TGTGCCAGCAGTTTGCCCAATCGCGAGACCCAGTACTTC	CASSLPNRETQYF
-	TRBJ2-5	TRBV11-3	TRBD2	TGTGCCAGCAGCTTTCTGAGGGCTAGCGGCCAAGAGACCCAGTACTTC	CASSFLRASGQETQYF
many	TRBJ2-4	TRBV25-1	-	TGTGCCAGCAGTGAGGTGGATTCCCTAGCCAAAAACATTCAGTACTTC	CASSEVDSLAKNIQYF
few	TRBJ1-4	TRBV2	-	TGTGCCAGCAGTGTGACAGGTGAAAAACTGTTTTTT	CASSVTGEKLFF
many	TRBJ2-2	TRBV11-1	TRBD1	TGTGCCAGCAGCCAACGGACAGGGGGCAACACCGGGGAGCTGTTTTTT	CASSQRTGGNTGELFF
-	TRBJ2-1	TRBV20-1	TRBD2	TGCAGTGCTAGTGGCCGCCTAGCGGGAGGGATTGAGCAGTTCTTC	CSASGRLAGGIEQFF
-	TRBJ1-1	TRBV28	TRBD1	TGTGCCAGCAGTTTCCCAGGGGGCGCCCGGAACACTGAAGCTTTCTTT	CASSFPGGARNTEAFF
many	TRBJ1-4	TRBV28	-	TGTGCCAGCAGTTTTTCAGGGAATGAAAAACTGTTTTTT	CASSFSGNEKLFF
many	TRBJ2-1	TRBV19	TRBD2	TGTGCCAGTAGTGCGGGACTAGCGGGAGGAGGTGAGCAGTTCTTC	CASSAGLAGGGEQFF
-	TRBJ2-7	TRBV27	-	TGTGCCAGCAGTGCCCGGACAGTTTCCTACGAGCAGTACTTC	CASSARTVSYEQYF
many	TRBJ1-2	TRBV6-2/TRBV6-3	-	TGTGCCAGCAGTTATCAGTCTCGGGATGGCTACACCTTC	CASSYQSRDGYTF
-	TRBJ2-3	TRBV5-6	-	TGTGCCAGCAGCTACGGGATCCGCACAGATACGCAGTATTTT	CASSYGIRTDTQYF
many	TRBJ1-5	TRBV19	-	TGTGCCAGTAATTGGGGAGTGGATCAGCCCCAGCATTTT	CASNWGVDQPQHF
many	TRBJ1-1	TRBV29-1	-	TGCAGCGTTGAAGCAACCCACCCGGGGGAAGCTTTCTTT	CSVEATHPGEAFF
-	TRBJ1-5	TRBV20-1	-	TGCAGTGCTAGAAGGGGGAGTCAGCCCCAGCATTTT	CSARRGSQPQHF
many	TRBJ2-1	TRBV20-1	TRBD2	TGCAGTGCTAGCTTCCGGGGAGGGACTAGCGGAAAAAGCTCCTACAATGAGCAGTTCTTC	CSASFRGGTSGKSSYNEQFF
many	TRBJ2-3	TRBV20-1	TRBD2	TGCAGTGCTAGCCGGGGGGTTAGCACAGATACGCAGTATTTT	CSASRGVSTDTQYF
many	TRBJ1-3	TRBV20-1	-	TGCAGTGCTAGAGTTCCCTATCGGAACACCATATATTTT	CSARVPYRNTIYF
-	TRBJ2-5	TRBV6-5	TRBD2	TGTGCCAGCAGTTTATACGGGAGGGCTACTGAGACCCAGTACTTC	CASSLYGRATETQYF
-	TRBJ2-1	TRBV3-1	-	TGTGCCAGCAGCCAGTTGTCGGGACTCTCCTACAATGAGCAGTTCTTC	CASSQLSGLSYNEQFF
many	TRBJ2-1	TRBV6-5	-	TGTGCCAGCAGTTACTCGGGGGCAGGGGACTACAATGAGCAGTTCTTC	CASSYSGAGDYNEQFF
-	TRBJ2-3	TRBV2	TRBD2	TGTGCCAGCAGTTCGAAAGCGGGAGGGGCAGATACGCAGTATTTT	CASSSKAGGADTQYF
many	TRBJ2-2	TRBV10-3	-	TGTGCCATCAGTGAGGTTAACACCGGGGAGCTGTTTTTT	CAISEVNTGELFF
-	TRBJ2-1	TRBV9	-	TGTGCCAGCAGCGTAGGAGGCCAGACCGGCTACAATGAGCAGTTCTTC	CASSVGGQTGYNEQFF